This is a list of T cell receptor beta chains from one sample in a study of Graves' ophthalmopathy and Graves' hyperthyroidism. TCRdb itself ran the multiplex PCR reads through MiXCR, one entry per CDR3 protein. This table has 200,000 to 250,000 distinct CDR3 sequences, 20% to 25% appearing once. Sequenced sample: peripheral blood. The receptors were sampled from a woman in her forties or fifties with Graves' ophthalmopathy. The CDR3 runs from the conserved cysteine through the conserved F or W.

v_call cdr3_aa
TRBV20-1 CSALFRSNQPQHF
TRBV2 CATKTGGAGSTDTQYF
TRBV27 CASRRAAINNYGYNF
TRBV27 CASSLGLAGGRETQYF
TRBV29-1 CSVVLGTDYGYTF
TRBV28 CASSLVAASGYTF
TRBV7-8 CASSFSSGLQETQYF
TRBV6-2/TRBV6-3 CASSYAGGGATGNQPQHF
TRBV5-6 CASSTRQGFYSGANVLTF
TRBV28 CASSLGVASGKYNEQFF
TRBV6-5 CASSYSAGPYEQYF
TRBV15 CATSRGPGASSYEQYF
TRBV6-5 CASVLAGAANIQYF
TRBV14 CASSQGVRLNYGYTF
TRBV6-1 CASSAVEGSQPQHF
TRBV15 CATSRDGATAYQPQHF
TRBV9 CASSATPRGNTIYF
TRBV7-3 CASSSPGLAGTDTQYF
TRBV5-1 CASSLEGQGVTGELFF
TRBV20-1 CSAARTEAFF
TRBV11-2 CASSLGDRDQETQYF
TRBV6-1 CASSEFPDRGEQYF
TRBV30 CAWSRGRSSSYEQYF
TRBV12-3/TRBV12-4 CASSLAFGSGNTEAFF
TRBV2 CASRGNHRVDGYTF
TRBV7-2 CASSPRTSGSSVQYF
TRBV6-5 CASSYSRVSNEQYF
TRBV4-1 CASSQQGAREQYF